A selection of T cell receptor beta chains follows, all from one sample in a study of response to subunit inactivated influenza vaccine. TCRdb re-analysed the RT-PCR reads in MiXCR, keeping a single row per CDR3 protein. The repertoire holds about 500,000 distinct CDR3 sequences, approximately 16% seen once, with roughly 3% in the top ten. The material was CD4+ T cells sorted from PBMCs, obtained 23 to 25 months after vaccination. Every receptor here comes from a man between 50 and 69 years old who received an inactivated influenza vaccine. Both conserved end residues are part of each CDR3. D genes are given only for firm matches. A clone size is listed for some rows: how often the clone was seen (once, few, many), or a class if it is expanded.

d_call clone_size j_call v_call cdr3_aa cdr3_nt
TRBD1 - TRBJ1-3 TRBV20-1 CSAGRDRASGNTIYF TGCAGTGCCGGAAGGGACAGGGCCTCTGGAAACACCATATATTTT
TRBD1 few TRBJ1-4 TRBV6-2/TRBV6-3 CASRPNRGEDYEKLFF TGTGCCAGTCGGCCTAACAGGGGTGAGGATTACGAAAAACTGTTTTTT
- - TRBJ2-2 TRBV7-2 CASSLDVSGTGELFF TGTGCCAGCAGCTTAGACGTATCGGGCACCGGGGAGCTGTTTTTT
- few TRBJ2-2 TRBV5-1 CASREGVRNTGELFF TGCGCCAGCAGGGAGGGGGTCCGCAACACCGGGGAGCTGTTTTTT
TRBD2 - TRBJ2-7 TRBV12-3/TRBV12-4 CASSFSTSGIYEQYF TGTGCCAGCAGTTTTTCGACTAGCGGGATCTACGAGCAGTACTTC
TRBD2 few TRBJ2-1 TRBV4-2 CASSQEYVGRAFENEQFF TGTGCCAGCAGCCAAGAATACGTGGGGAGGGCCTTTGAGAATGAGCAGTTCTTC
- few TRBJ1-1 TRBV28 CASSSPGADMDDSAFF TGTGCCAGCAGTTCACCGGGGGCGGACATGGACGATTCAGCTTTCTTT
TRBD1 few TRBJ2-4 TRBV6-1 CASSARDRGSKNIQYF TGTGCCAGCAGTGCGCGGGACAGGGGGAGCAAAAACATTCAGTACTTC
TRBD1 - TRBJ2-5 TRBV20-1 CSAKQGARVETQYF TGCAGTGCTAAACAGGGGGCGCGAGTAGAGACCCAGTACTTC
- many TRBJ2-1 TRBV7-2 CASSLQRGNEQFF TGTGCCAGCAGCTTACAGAGGGGTAATGAGCAGTTCTTC
- - TRBJ2-5 TRBV7-9 CASSLDGDSGRTQYF TGTGCCAGCAGCTTAGACGGGGACTCGGGGCGGACCCAGTACTTC
- many TRBJ1-5 TRBV12-3/TRBV12-4 CASSLSQGQPQHF TGTGCCAGCAGCCTCTCCCAGGGTCAGCCCCAGCATTTT
TRBD2 - TRBJ2-4 TRBV10-3 CATSVAGVKNIQYF TGTGCCACATCGGTAGCGGGAGTCAAAAACATTCAGTACTTC
TRBD1 - TRBJ1-2 TRBV3-1 CASSHGTGHYGYTF TGTGCCAGCAGCCACGGGACAGGGCACTACGGCTACACCTTC
- - TRBJ1-5 TRBV2 CASRTDSRNQPQHF TGTGCCAGCAGAACGGACAGTCGCAATCAGCCCCAGCATTTT
TRBD2 many TRBJ2-3 TRBV10-3 CAIRSSWGGSDTQYF TGTGCCATCAGGTCCTCCTGGGGGGGTTCAGATACGCAGTATTTT
- - TRBJ2-7 TRBV7-2 CASSQQPPYEQYF TGTGCCAGCAGCCAACAGCCCCCCTACGAGCAGTACTTC
TRBD2 - TRBJ2-4 TRBV7-2 CASSSLSRGGGIQYF TGTGCCAGCAGCAGCCTCTCACGGGGCGGGGGGATTCAGTACTTC
- - TRBJ2-2 TRBV10-3 CAIMGGGSTGELFF TGTGCGATCATGGGAGGGGGAAGCACCGGGGAGCTGTTTTTT
TRBD1 - TRBJ1-5 TRBV20-1 CSARTGQGPSPQHF TGCAGTGCTAGAACCGGACAGGGCCCCTCGCCCCAGCATTTT
- few TRBJ2-5 TRBV4-1 CASSQDHRETQYF TGCGCCAGCAGCCAAGATCATCGGGAGACCCAGTACTTC
TRBD1 few TRBJ2-4 TRBV6-5 CASSHRGQGKNIQYF TGTGCCAGCAGTCACCGGGGACAGGGGAAAAACATTCAGTACTTC
TRBD2 - TRBJ2-1 TRBV20-1 CSARVGGRTNEQFF TGCAGTGCCCGCGTGGGCGGGAGGACCAATGAGCAGTTCTTC